A selection of T cell receptor beta chains follows, all from one sample in a study of T cell repertoires in aging, cancer and after chemotherapy. TCRdb redid the calling of the multiplex PCR reads with MiXCR, one entry per CDR3 protein. The profile shows thousands of distinct CDR3 sequences, approximately 25% of them singletons. The sequenced sample consisted of blood. These TCRs come from a human donor in good health. Both conserved end residues are part of each CDR3. A D gene is named only where the DNA matches it firmly. Not all rows give a size; the values are once, few, many and, for expanded clones, a class.

j_gene,abundance,v_gene,d_gene,CDR3aa,CDR3nt
TRBJ2-3,few,TRBV6-2/TRBV6-3,TRBD2,CASSGTRSTDTQYF,TGTGCCAGCAGTGGGACTAGGTCTACAGATACGCAGTATTTT
TRBJ2-5,NA,TRBV7-9,NA,CASTGQGPYQETQYF,TGTGCCAGCACCGGTCAGGGGCCCTACCAAGAGACCCAGTACTTC
TRBJ2-7,medium-sized,TRBV20-1,NA,CSASDSFYYEQYF,TGCAGTGCTAGTGACAGCTTCTACTACGAGCAGTACTTC
TRBJ1-1,NA,TRBV2,NA,CASSVGGAGVNTEAFF,TGTGCCAGCAGTGTGGGGGGGGCTGGGGTGAACACTGAAGCTTTCTTT
TRBJ2-3,NA,TRBV11-2,TRBD2,CASSMSSGSIDTQYF,TGTGCCAGTAGTATGAGTAGCGGGAGCATAGATACGCAGTATTTT
TRBJ1-5,few,TRBV5-6,TRBD1,CASSLAGQGFRTEHF,TGTGCCAGCAGCTTGGCGGGACAGGGGTTCCGTACGGAGCATTTT
TRBJ1-2,few,TRBV11-2,NA,CASSGYSNYGYTF,TGTGCCAGCAGTGGGTATTCTAACTATGGCTACACCTTC
TRBJ2-7,medium-sized,TRBV7-2,TRBD1,CASSPLTGGGEQYF,TGTGCCAGCAGCCCCCTGACAGGGGGTGGTGAGCAGTACTTC
TRBJ2-5,NA,TRBV20-1,NA,CSASSGLSTETQYF,TGCAGTGCTAGTTCGGGACTTTCAACAGAGACCCAGTACTTC
TRBJ2-3,NA,TRBV7-2,TRBD2,CASSLDWRGRASTDTQYF,TGTGCCAGCAGCTTAGATTGGCGGGGGAGGGCCTCCACAGATACGCAGTATTTT
TRBJ2-1,once,TRBV28,TRBD2,CASSLGLAGGPHEKFF,TGTGCCAGCAGCTTAGGACTAGCGGGAGGGCCTCATGAGAAGTTCTTC
TRBJ2-7,few,TRBV10-2,TRBD2,CASKLAGAPYEQYF,TGCGCCAGTAAGCTAGCGGGGGCCCCCTACGAGCAGTACTTC
TRBJ2-7,NA,TRBV7-6,TRBD2,CASSLIGLAGDEQYF,TGTGCCAGCAGCTTAATAGGACTAGCGGGAGACGAGCAGTACTTC
TRBJ2-7,medium-sized,TRBV30,NA,CAWSVGRKSYEQYF,TGTGCCTGGAGTGTTGGCAGGAAATCCTACGAGCAGTACTTC
TRBJ2-5,few,TRBV6-1,NA,CASSLDFAGGETQYF,TGTGCCAGCAGTCTCGACTTTGCCGGAGGGGAGACCCAGTACTTC
TRBJ2-1,few,TRBV6-1,NA,CARTGSSYYNEQFF,TGTGCCAGAACAGGGTCATCCTACTACAATGAGCAGTTCTTC
TRBJ2-2,medium-sized,TRBV6-5,TRBD2,CASSYSPGRRTGELFF,TGTGCCAGCAGTTACTCGCCCGGGAGGAGGACCGGGGAGCTGTTTTTT
TRBJ2-1,NA,TRBV20-1,NA,CSASRDSFGKQFF,TGCAGTGCTAGCCGGGACTCCTTTGGGAAGCAGTTCTTC
TRBJ2-5,NA,TRBV7-9,TRBD2,CASSSTSGKSQETQYF,TGTGCCAGCAGCTCAACTAGCGGGAAGAGCCAAGAGACCCAGTACTTC
TRBJ1-6,NA,TRBV27,TRBD1,CASSFTGQGFNSPLHF,TGTGCCAGCAGTTTTACGGGACAGGGTTTTAATTCACCCCTCCACTTT
TRBJ2-5,NA,TRBV19,TRBD1,CASDSGTGGYQETQYF,TGTGCCAGCGATTCCGGGACAGGGGGGTACCAAGAGACCCAGTACTTC
TRBJ1-1,medium-sized,TRBV6-6,TRBD1,CATKPQGRGMDTEAFF,TGTGCCACCAAACCACAGGGGCGAGGTATGGACACTGAAGCTTTCTTT
TRBJ1-1,NA,TRBV6-2/TRBV6-3,NA,CASTEDSANTEAFF,TGTGCCAGCACCGAGGACAGCGCGAACACTGAAGCTTTCTTT
TRBJ1-5,NA,TRBV28,NA,CASSLTGEGHQPQHF,TGTGCCAGCAGTTTAACTGGAGAGGGGCATCAGCCCCAGCATTTT
TRBJ1-3,few,TRBV18,TRBD1,CASSQGAVRASGNTIYF,TGTGCCAGCTCCCAGGGGGCCGTCCGGGCCTCTGGAAACACCATATATTTT
TRBJ2-1,NA,TRBV19,TRBD1,CASSIRQGHYNEQFF,TGTGCCAGTAGTATCAGACAGGGACACTACAATGAGCAGTTCTTC
TRBJ1-1,medium-sized,TRBV6-5,TRBD1,CASSYGTGEAFF,TGTGCCAGCAGTTACGGGACAGGGGAAGCTTTCTTT
TRBJ2-3,few,TRBV7-2,NA,CASSSGQGGLFSTDTQYF,TGTGCCAGCAGCTCCGGACAGGGAGGGCTCTTCAGCACAGATACGCAGTATTTT
TRBJ2-2,NA,TRBV4-3,TRBD1,CASSLATGTGFIGELFF,TGCGCCAGCAGCCTTGCAACCGGGACAGGGTTCATCGGGGAGCTGTTTTTT
TRBJ2-7,NA,TRBV7-2,NA,CASSLFGRGLRPYF,TGTGCCAGCAGCTTATTCGGTAGGGGGTTAAGGCCTTACTTC
TRBJ2-2,NA,TRBV6-2/TRBV6-3,NA,CASSYDWGALLNTGELFF,TGTGCCAGCAGTTACGACTGGGGGGCCCTATTGAACACCGGGGAGCTGTTTTTT
TRBJ2-7,medium-sized,TRBV20-1,NA,CSARLEREQYF,TGCAGTGCCCGGTTGGAGCGCGAGCAGTACTTC
TRBJ2-3,medium-sized,TRBV7-2,NA,CASSISGSDTQYF,TGTGCCAGCAGCATCAGCGGGTCAGATACGCAGTATTTT
TRBJ1-2,NA,TRBV20-1,NA,CSGWSFGYTF,TGCAGTGGTTGGAGCTTCGGCTACACCTTC
TRBJ2-5,NA,TRBV20-1,NA,CSARQSGTVKETQYF,TGCAGTGCTAGACAATCCGGGACGGTCAAAGAGACCCAGTACTTC
TRBJ2-2,medium-sized,TRBV5-6,TRBD1,CASTWGTGNTGELFF,TGTGCCAGCACCTGGGGGACAGGGAACACCGGGGAGCTGTTTTTT
TRBJ2-3,medium-sized,TRBV6-5,TRBD2,CASRGGWASGRWSTDTQYF,TGTGCCAGCAGGGGGGGATGGGCTAGCGGGAGATGGAGCACAGATACGCAGTATTTT
TRBJ2-7,medium-sized,TRBV20-1,NA,CSARFRADLAHYEQYF,TGCAGTGCTAGATTTCGGGCGGATCTAGCGCACTACGAGCAGTACTTC
TRBJ2-3,medium-sized,TRBV7-3,NA,CASSLDGRAQYF,TGTGCCAGCAGCTTAGATGGCCGGGCGCAGTATTTT
TRBJ2-7,medium-sized,TRBV7-2,NA,CASSLGEVSYEQYF,TGTGCCAGCAGCTTAGGGGAGGTCTCCTACGAGCAGTACTTC
TRBJ2-1,NA,TRBV20-1,TRBD2,CSAISSGSNEQFF,TGCAGTGCTATCTCTAGCGGGAGCAATGAGCAGTTCTTC
TRBJ1-1,few,TRBV20-1,NA,CSARYDGQANTEAFF,TGCAGTGCTAGATATGACGGGCAGGCGAACACTGAAGCTTTCTTT
TRBJ2-7,large,TRBV6-1,NA,CASSEEQGSSYEQYF,TGTGCCAGCAGTGAAGAGCAGGGGAGCTCCTACGAGCAGTACTTC
TRBJ2-3,NA,TRBV19,NA,CASSIRLGRVEDTKYF,TGTGCCAGTAGTATCCGTTTAGGCAGGGTAGAAGATACGAAGTATTTT
TRBJ1-5,few,TRBV15,NA,CATSRDENQPQHF,TGTGCCACCAGCAGAGATGAAAATCAGCCCCAGCATTTT
TRBJ1-1,few,TRBV10-3,TRBD1,CATRRGISGTGIKDTEAFF,TGTGCCACTCGGAGGGGCATATCCGGGACAGGGATTAAGGACACTGAAGCTTTCTTT
TRBJ1-1,medium-sized,TRBV20-1,NA,CSARGGPNTEAFF,TGCAGTGCTAGAGGGGGACCGAACACTGAAGCTTTCTTT
TRBJ1-6,medium-sized,TRBV7-9,TRBD1,CASSSGQGADSPLHF,TGTGCCAGCAGCAGCGGACAGGGGGCAGATTCACCCCTCCACTTT
TRBJ2-4,NA,TRBV30,NA,CAWSPDPLIIKTSKNIQYF,TGTGCCTGGAGTCCGGACCCATTAATTATTAAGACCTCCAAAAACATTCAGTACTTC
TRBJ2-5,NA,TRBV19,NA,CASSPVPGLETQYF,TGTGCCAGTAGTCCCGTACCGGGACTAGAGACCCAGTACTTC
TRBJ2-3,NA,TRBV6-2/TRBV6-3,TRBD2,CASRKGLAADTQYF,TGTGCCAGCAGAAAGGGACTAGCGGCTGATACGCAGTATTTT
TRBJ1-1,NA,TRBV5-6,NA,CASSLAKGGYTEAFF,TGTGCCAGCAGCTTGGCCAAAGGCGGGTACACTGAAGCTTTCTTT
TRBJ1-1,NA,TRBV9,NA,CASSPGLAEAFF,TGTGCCAGCAGCCCCGGCTTGGCTGAAGCTTTCTTT
TRBJ1-4,medium-sized,TRBV7-2,NA,CASSSGREKLFF,TGTGCCAGCAGTTCCGGGCGTGAAAAACTGTTTTTT
TRBJ2-1,NA,TRBV28,NA,CASSSSVNDNEQFF,TGTGCCAGCAGTTCGAGCGTAAACGACAATGAGCAGTTCTTC
TRBJ2-6,NA,TRBV5-1,TRBD2,CASSTELARRGTAGANVLTF,TGCGCCAGCAGTACCGAACTAGCGCGAAGGGGAACGGCTGGGGCCAACGTCCTGACTTTC
TRBJ2-3,NA,TRBV7-2,NA,CASSRELGDTQYF,TGTGCCAGCAGCCGAGAGCTAGGGGATACGCAGTATTTT
TRBJ2-3,few,TRBV28,TRBD2,CASRAGTITDTQYF,TGTGCCAGCCGCGCCGGGACTATTACAGATACGCAGTATTTT
TRBJ2-7,NA,TRBV20-1,TRBD2,CSARPKKTSGILYEQYF,TGCAGTGCTAGACCCAAAAAGACTAGCGGGATCCTCTACGAGCAGTACTTC